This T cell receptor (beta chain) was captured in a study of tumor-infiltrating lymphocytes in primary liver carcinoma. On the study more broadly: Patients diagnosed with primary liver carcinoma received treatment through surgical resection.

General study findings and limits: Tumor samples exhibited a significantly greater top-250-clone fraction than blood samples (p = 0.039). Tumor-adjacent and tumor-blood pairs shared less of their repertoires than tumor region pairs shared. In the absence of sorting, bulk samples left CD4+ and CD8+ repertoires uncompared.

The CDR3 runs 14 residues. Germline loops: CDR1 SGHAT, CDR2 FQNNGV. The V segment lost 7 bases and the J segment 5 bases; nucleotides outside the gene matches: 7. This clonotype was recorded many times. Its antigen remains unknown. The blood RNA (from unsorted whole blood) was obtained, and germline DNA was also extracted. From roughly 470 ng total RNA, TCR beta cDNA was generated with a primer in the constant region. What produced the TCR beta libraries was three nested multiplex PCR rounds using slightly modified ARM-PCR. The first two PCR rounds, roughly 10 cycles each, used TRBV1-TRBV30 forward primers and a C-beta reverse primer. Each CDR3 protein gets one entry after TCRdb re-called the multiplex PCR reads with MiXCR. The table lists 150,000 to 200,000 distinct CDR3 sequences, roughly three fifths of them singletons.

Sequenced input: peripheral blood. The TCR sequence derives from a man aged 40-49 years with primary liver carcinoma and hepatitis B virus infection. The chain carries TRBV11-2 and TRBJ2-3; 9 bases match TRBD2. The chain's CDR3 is CASTIAGVKDTQYF. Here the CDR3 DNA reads TGTGCCAGCACCATAGCGGGAGTGAAAGATACGCAGTATTTT.